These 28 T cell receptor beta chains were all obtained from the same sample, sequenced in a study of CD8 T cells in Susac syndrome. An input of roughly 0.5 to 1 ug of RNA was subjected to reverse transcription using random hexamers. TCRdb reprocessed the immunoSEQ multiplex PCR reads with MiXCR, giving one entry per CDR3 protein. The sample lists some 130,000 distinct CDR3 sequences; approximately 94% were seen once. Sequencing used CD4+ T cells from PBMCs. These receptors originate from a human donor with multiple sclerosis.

This CDR3 reads CASSTYRGPTQYF. The CDR3 DNA sequence: TGTGCCAGCAGTACCTACAGGGGGCCTACGCAGTATTTT. This sequence joins TRBV12-3 or TRBV12-4 and TRBJ2-3; TRBD1 matches 9 bases. The trim removed 5 bases at V and 8 bases at J, leaving 5 bases unmatched. The CDR3 has 13 amino acids.

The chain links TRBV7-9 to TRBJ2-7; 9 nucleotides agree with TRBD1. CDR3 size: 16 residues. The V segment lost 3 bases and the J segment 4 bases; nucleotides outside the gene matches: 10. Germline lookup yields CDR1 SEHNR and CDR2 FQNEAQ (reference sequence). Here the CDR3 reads CASSFTGTGSGYEQYF. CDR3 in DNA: TGTGCCAGCAGCTTTACCGGGACAGGGAGCGGATACGAGCAGTACTTC.

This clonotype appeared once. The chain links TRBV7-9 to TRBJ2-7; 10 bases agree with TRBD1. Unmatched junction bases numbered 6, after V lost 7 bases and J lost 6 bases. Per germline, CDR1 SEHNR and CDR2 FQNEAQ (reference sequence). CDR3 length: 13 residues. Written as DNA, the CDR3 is TGTGCCAGCAACTACGGGGACAGGGGCGAGCAGTACTTC. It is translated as CASNYGDRGEQYF.

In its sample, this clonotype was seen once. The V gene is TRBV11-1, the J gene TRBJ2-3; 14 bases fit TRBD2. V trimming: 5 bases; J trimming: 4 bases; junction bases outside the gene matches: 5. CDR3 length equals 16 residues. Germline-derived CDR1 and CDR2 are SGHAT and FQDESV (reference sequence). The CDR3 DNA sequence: TGTGCCAGCAGCGTGGGACTAGCGGGAGCTTCAGATACGCAGTATTTT. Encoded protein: CASSVGLAGASDTQYF. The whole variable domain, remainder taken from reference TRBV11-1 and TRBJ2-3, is EAEVAQSPRYKITEKSQAVAFWCDPISGHATLYWYRQILGQGPELLVQFQDESVVDDSQLPKDRFSAERLKGVDSTLKIQPAELGDSAMYLCASSVGLAGASDTQYFGPGTRLTVL.

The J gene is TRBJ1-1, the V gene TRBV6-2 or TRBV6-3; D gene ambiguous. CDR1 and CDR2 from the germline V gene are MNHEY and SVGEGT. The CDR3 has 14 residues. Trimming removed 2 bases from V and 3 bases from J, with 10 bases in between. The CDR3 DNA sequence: TGTGCCAGCAGTTACCTGGTCGTTGACACTGAAGCTTTCTTT. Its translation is CASSYLVVDTEAFF.

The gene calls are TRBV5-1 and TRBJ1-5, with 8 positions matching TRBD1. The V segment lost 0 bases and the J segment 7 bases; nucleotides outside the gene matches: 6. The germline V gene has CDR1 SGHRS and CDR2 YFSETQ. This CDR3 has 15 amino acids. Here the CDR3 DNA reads TGCGCCAGCAGCTTGGATGGACAGGGTACCCAGCCCCAGCATTTT. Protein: CASSLDGQGTQPQHF.

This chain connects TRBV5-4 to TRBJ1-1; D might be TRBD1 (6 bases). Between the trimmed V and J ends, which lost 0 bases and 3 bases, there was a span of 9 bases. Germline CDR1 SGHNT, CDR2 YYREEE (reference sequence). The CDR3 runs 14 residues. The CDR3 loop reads CASSLGNRDTEAFF. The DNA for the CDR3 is TGTGCCAGCAGCTTGGGGAACAGGGACACTGAAGCTTTCTTT.

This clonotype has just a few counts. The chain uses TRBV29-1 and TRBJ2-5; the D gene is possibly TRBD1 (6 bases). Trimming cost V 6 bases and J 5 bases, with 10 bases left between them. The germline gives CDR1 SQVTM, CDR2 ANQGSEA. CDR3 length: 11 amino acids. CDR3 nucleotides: TGCAGCGTAGGGGGACGGGAGACCCAGTACTTC. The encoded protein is CSVGGRETQYF.

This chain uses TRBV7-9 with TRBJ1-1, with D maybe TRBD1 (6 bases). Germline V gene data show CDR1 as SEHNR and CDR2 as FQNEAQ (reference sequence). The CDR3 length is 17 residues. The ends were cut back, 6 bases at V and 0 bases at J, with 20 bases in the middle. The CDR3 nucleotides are TGTGCCAGCAGGATTATTGCGGGGGACAAAATGAACACTGAAGCTTTCTTT. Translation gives CASRIIAGDKMNTEAFF.

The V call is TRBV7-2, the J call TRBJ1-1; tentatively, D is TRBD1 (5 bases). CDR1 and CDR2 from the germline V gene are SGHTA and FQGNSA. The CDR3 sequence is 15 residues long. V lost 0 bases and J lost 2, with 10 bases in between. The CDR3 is CASSLAQGINTEAFF. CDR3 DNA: TGTGCCAGCAGCTTAGCGCAGGGTATCAACACTGAAGCTTTCTTT.

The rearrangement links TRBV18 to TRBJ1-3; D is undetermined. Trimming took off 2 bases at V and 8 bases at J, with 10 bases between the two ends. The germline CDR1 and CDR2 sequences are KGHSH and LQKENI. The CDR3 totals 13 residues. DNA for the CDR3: TGTGCCAGCTCACCATACGTCAGAGACACCATATATTTT. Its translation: CASSPYVRDTIYF.

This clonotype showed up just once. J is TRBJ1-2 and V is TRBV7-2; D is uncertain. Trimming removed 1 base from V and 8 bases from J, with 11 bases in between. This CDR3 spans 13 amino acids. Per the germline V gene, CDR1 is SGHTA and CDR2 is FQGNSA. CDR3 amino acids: CASSLGGEEGYTF. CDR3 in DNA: TGTGCCAGCAGCTTAGGTGGGGAAGAGGGCTACACCTTC.

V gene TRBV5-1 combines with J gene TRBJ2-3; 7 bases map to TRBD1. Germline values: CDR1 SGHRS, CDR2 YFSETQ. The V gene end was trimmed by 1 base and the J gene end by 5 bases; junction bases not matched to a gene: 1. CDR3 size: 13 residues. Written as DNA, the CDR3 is TGCGCCAGCAGCTTGCAGGGGGAAGATACGCAGTATTTT. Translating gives CASSLQGEDTQYF.

The DNA for the CDR3 is TGTGCCAGCAGCCGGTACAGGGGCGCCGGGGAGCTGTTTTTT. As protein: CASSRYRGAGELFF. V usage is TRBV3-1 and J usage is TRBJ2-2, with 7 bases that match TRBD1. V lost 4 bases to trimming and J lost 6 bases; unmatched junction nucleotides: 5. Germline V lookup: CDR1 LGHDT, CDR2 YNNKEL (reference sequence). This CDR3 is built from 14 residues.

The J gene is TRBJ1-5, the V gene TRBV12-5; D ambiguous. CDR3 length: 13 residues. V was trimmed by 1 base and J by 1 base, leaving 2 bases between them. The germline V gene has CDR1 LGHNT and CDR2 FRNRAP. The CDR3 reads CASGLESNQPQHF. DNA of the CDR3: TGTGCTAGTGGTTTGGAAAGCAATCAGCCCCAGCATTTT.

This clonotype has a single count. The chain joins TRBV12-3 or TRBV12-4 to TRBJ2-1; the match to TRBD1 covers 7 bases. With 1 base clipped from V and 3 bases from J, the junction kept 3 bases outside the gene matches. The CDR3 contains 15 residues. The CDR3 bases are TGTGCCAGCAGTTTAGGACAGGGAGTCTACAATGAGCAGTTCTTC. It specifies CASSLGQGVYNEQFF.

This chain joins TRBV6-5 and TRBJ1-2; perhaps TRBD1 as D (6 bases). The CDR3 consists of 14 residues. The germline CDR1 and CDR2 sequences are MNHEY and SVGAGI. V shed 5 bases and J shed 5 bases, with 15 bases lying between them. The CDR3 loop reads CASSNRDFMYGYTF. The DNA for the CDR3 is TGTGCCAGCAGTAACAGGGACTTTATGTATGGCTACACCTTC.

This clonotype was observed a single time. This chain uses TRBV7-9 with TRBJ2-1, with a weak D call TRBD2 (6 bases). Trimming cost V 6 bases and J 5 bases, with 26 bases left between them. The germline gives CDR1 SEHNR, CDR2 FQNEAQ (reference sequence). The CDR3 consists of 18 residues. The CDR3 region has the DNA TGTGCCAGCAGACCCACCGACACCCTAGCGTTGACCGACAATGAGCAGTTCTTC. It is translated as CASRPTDTLALTDNEQFF.

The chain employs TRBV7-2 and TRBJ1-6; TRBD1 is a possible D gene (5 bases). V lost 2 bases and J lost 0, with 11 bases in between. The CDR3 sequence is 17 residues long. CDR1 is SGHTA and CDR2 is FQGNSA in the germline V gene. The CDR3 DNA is TGTGCCAGCAGCTTAAAAGGGGCCAACTCCTATAATTCACCCCTCCACTTT. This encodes CASSLKGANSYNSPLHF. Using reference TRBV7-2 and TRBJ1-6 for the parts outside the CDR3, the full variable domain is GAGVSQSPSNKVTEKGKDVELRCDPISGHTALYWYRQSLGQGLEFLIYFQGNSAPDKSGLPSDRFSAERTGGSVSTLTIQRTQQEDSAVYLCASSLKGANSYNSPLHFGNGTRLTVT.

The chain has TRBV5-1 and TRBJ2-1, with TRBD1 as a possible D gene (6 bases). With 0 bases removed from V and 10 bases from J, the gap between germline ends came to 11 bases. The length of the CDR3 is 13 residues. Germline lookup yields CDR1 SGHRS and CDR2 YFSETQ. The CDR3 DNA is TGCGCCAGCAGCTTGGTACAGGGATACGAGCAGTTCTTC. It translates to CASSLVQGYEQFF. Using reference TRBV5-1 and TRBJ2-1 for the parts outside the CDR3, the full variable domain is KAGVTQTPRYLIKTRGQQVTLSCSPISGHRSVSWYQQTPGQGLQFLFEYFSETQRNKGNFPGRFSGRQFSNSRSEMNVSTLELGDSALYLCASSLVQGYEQFFGPGTRLTVL.

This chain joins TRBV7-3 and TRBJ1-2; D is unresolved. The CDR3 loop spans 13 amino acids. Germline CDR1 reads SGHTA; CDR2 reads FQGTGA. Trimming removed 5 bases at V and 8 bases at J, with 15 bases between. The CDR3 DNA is TGTGCCAGCAGCCCTCCCGACTTGCGGGGCTACACCTTC. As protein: CASSPPDLRGYTF.

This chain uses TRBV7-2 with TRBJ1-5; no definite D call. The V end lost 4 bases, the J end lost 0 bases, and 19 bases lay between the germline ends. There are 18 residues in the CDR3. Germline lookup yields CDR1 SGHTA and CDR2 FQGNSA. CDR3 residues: CASSSYPPVHLSNQPQHF. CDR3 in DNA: TGTGCCAGCAGCTCCTACCCACCGGTACACCTTAGCAATCAGCCCCAGCATTTT. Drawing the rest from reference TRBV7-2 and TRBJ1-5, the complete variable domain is GAGVSQSPSNKVTEKGKDVELRCDPISGHTALYWYRQSLGQGLEFLIYFQGNSAPDKSGLPSDRFSAERTGGSVSTLTIQRTQQEDSAVYLCASSSYPPVHLSNQPQHFGDGTRLSIL.

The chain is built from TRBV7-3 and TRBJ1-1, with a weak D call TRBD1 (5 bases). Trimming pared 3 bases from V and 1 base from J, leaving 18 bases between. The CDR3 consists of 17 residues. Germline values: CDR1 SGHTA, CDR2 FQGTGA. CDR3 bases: TGTGCCAGCAGCTTGAAGGCGGGGACTACTGGGAACACTGAAGCTTTCTTT. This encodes CASSLKAGTTGNTEAFF.

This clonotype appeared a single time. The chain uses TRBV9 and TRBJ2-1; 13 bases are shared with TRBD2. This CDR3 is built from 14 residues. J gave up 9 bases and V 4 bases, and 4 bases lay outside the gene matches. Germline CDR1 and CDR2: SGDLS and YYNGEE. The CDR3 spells CASSPLAGGGEQFF. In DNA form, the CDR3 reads TGTGCCAGCAGCCCACTAGCGGGAGGGGGTGAGCAGTTCTTC.

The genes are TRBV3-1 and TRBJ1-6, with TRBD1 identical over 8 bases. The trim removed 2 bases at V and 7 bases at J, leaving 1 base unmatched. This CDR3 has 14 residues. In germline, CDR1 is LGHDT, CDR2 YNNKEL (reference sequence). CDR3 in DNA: TGTGCCAGCAGCCAAACAGGGGGAAATTCACCCCTCCACTTT. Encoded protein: CASSQTGGNSPLHF.

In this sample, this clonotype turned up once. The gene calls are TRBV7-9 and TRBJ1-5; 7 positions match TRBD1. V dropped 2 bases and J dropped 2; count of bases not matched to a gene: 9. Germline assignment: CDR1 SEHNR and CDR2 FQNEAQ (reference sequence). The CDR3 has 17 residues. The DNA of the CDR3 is TGTGCCAGCAGCTTATACGCGACAGGGTCGGGCAATCAGCCCCAGCATTTT. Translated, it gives CASSLYATGSGNQPQHF.

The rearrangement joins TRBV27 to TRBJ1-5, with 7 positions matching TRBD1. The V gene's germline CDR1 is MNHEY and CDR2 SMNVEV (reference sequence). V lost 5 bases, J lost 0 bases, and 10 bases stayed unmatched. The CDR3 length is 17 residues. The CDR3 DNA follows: TGTGCCAGCAGTGCCTCGGGACAGAGTAATAGCAATCAGCCCCAGCATTTT. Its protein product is CASSASGQSNSNQPQHF.

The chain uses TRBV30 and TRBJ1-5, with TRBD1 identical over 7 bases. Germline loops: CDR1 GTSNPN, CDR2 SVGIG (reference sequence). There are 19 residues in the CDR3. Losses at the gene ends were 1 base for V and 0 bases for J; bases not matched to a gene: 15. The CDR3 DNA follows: TGTGCCTGGAGTGCCGCCGGGCCCGGGACAGCCTATAGCAATCAGCCCCAGCATTTT. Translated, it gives CAWSAAGPGTAYSNQPQHF.